These 20 T cell receptor beta chains share one sample of origin, sequenced in a study of vaccination effects on CD4 cells after COVID-19. Libraries were prepared by immunoSEQ multiplex PCR; TCRdb keeps only in-frame clonotypes and omits some of them. Of about 46,000 clones in the sample, over 60% are singletons; the top ten hold around 15%. Within the ViraFEST assay, antigen-specific CD4+ T cells underwent expansion with viral peptide pools prior to sequencing. CD4+ T cell isolation took place after about nine days of culture. As their vaccination, participants received two doses of either BNT162b2 or mRNA-1273. Their cognate antigens are unknown. This sample comprised CD4+ T cells from PBMCs cultured with HCoV-OC43 spike peptides, obtained after COVID-19 vaccination. Specified subset: HCoV-OC43 spike overlapping peptide pool stimulation. These receptors all stem from a human donor who received a COVID-19 vaccine.

The J gene is TRBJ2-3, the V gene TRBV7-9; a weak D match, TRBD2 (6 bases). V lost 1 base and J lost 4, with 9 bases in between. CDR3 length: 14 residues. Per germline, CDR1 SEHNR and CDR2 FQNEAQ (reference sequence). The CDR3 bases are TGTGCCAGCAGCTTAGGACTAGTCCCAGATACGCAGTATTTT. Amino acid sequence: CASSLGLVPDTQYF. Full variable domain (remainder filled in from reference TRBV7-9 and TRBJ2-3): DTGVSQNPRHKITKRGQNVTFRCDPISEHNRLYWYRQTLGQGPEFLTYFQNEAQLEKSRLLSDRFSAERPKGSFSTLEIQRTEQGDSAMYLCASSLGLVPDTQYFGPGTRLTVL.

This chain uses TRBV12-5 with TRBJ1-5, with 7 bases that match TRBD1. CDR1 LGHNT and CDR2 FRNRAP come from the germline V gene. V shed 7 bases, J shed 4 bases, and the junction held 13 bases outside the gene matches. This CDR3 comprises 16 residues. The CDR3, as DNA: TGTGCTAGTGCCTCGGGGGGGACAGTCGTAAATCAGCCCCAGCATTTT. As protein: CASASGGTVVNQPQHF.

This clone was observed a handful of times. This chain links TRBV2 with TRBJ2-1; D remains unclear. V lost 4 bases to trimming and J lost 1 base, with 8 bases between them. In germline, CDR1 is SNHLY, CDR2 FYNNEI. CDR3 length: 14 amino acids. The CDR3 nucleotides are TGTGCCAGCAGTGCCACCAGGTCCTACAATGAGCAGTTCTTC. This sequence encodes CASSATRSYNEQFF.

In DNA form, the CDR3 reads TGTGCCAGTAGTACCGGGAAGGCTAGCGGGAGCTACCATCGACCGCAGTTCTTC. As protein: CASSTGKASGSYHRPQFF. J is TRBJ2-1 and V is TRBV19; 10 bases agree with TRBD2. Germline V lookup: CDR1 LNHDA, CDR2 SQIVND (reference sequence). V lost 4 bases, J lost 12 bases, and 21 bases stayed unmatched. The CDR3 has 18 residues.

V is TRBV6-1 and J is TRBJ2-5, with 7 bases aligning to TRBD2. From germline, CDR1 is MNHNS and CDR2 SASEGT. The V gene end was trimmed by 5 bases and the J gene end by 2 bases; junction bases not matched to a gene: 2. CDR3 size: 13 residues. In DNA form, the CDR3 reads TGTGCCAGCAGTATGGGACTACAAGAGACCCAGTACTTC. This encodes CASSMGLQETQYF.

The chain recombines TRBV5-1 with TRBJ2-2; unclear D gene. Trimming left V 0 bases short and J 7 bases short, with 4 bases between. Per the germline V gene, CDR1 is SGHRS and CDR2 is YFSETQ. The CDR3 is 12 residues long. Here the CDR3 reads CASSLVFGELFF. CDR3 nucleotides: TGCGCCAGCAGCTTGGTATTCGGGGAGCTGTTTTTT. Looking up the rest from reference TRBV5-1 and TRBJ2-2 gives the full variable domain: KAGVTQTPRYLIKTRGQQVTLSCSPISGHRSVSWYQQTPGQGLQFLFEYFSETQRNKGNFPGRFSGRQFSNSRSEMNVSTLELGDSALYLCASSLVFGELFFGEGSRLTVL.

With regard to this clone: The junction differs from germline at one of its ends, possibly a read error. The chain joins TRBV10-3 to TRBJ2-3, with a weak D call TRBD2 (6 bases). The CDR3 is 13 residues long. CDR1 is ENHRY, CDR2 SYGVKD, per germline. CDR3: CAISGPGPGLLGF. CDR3 DNA sequence: TGTGCCATCAGTGGCCCGGGGCCGGGACTTTTGGGCTTT.

The V gene is TRBV19, the J gene TRBJ2-3, with a weak D call TRBD2 (7 bases). Germline CDR1 and CDR2: LNHDA and SQIVND (reference sequence). V was pared by 4 bases and J by 4 bases, with 15 bases between. This CDR3 comprises 15 residues. CDR3 nucleotides: TGTGCCAGTAGTAACCTCGGAGGGGGGGCAGATACGCAGTATTTT. This encodes CASSNLGGGADTQYF.

This sequence joins TRBV4-1 and TRBJ1-2, with D perhaps matching TRBD1 (5 bases). V was clipped by 8 bases and J by 5 bases, with 30 bases between them. The CDR3 loop spans 18 amino acids. From germline, CDR1 is MGHRA and CDR2 YSYEKL. The CDR3 region is CASGNHRDSKPKGYGYTF. The DNA of the CDR3 is TGCGCCAGCGGTAATCACCGGGACTCAAAGCCTAAGGGGTATGGCTACACCTTC.

J is TRBJ2-1 and V is TRBV9, with D perhaps matching TRBD1 or TRBD2 (5 bases each). V dropped 2 bases and J dropped 3 bases, with 12 bases sitting between them. Looked up from germline, CDR1 is SGDLS and CDR2 is YYNGEE. This CDR3 region has 15 residues. The CDR3 bases are TGTGCCAGCAGCGTTAATGCTGGGGGCTACAATGAGCAGTTCTTC. This translates into CASSVNAGGYNEQFF.

This CDR3 is CASSDRQGPGDTEAFF. Written as DNA, the CDR3 is TGTGCCAGTAGTGACCGACAGGGGCCCGGGGACACTGAAGCTTTCTTT. The chain has TRBV19 and TRBJ1-1; 8 bases are shared with TRBD1. The junction had 11 bases not matched to a gene; V was cut back by 5 bases and J by 3 bases. The CDR3 totals 16 residues. Germline V gives CDR1 LNHDA, CDR2 SQIVND (reference sequence).

V usage is TRBV18 and J usage is TRBJ2-5, with TRBD2 matching over 11 bases. Germline loops: CDR1 KGHSH, CDR2 LQKENI. With V trimmed by 3 bases and J by 7 bases, 4 bases remained unmatched. The CDR3 totals 14 residues. The chain's CDR3 is CASSPLAGGGTQYF. CDR3 sequence (DNA): TGTGCCAGCTCACCCCTAGCGGGAGGCGGGACCCAGTACTTC.

The V call is TRBV10-1, the J call TRBJ2-3; the match to TRBD2 covers 7 bases. V shed 5 bases and J 2 bases; nucleotides not matched to a gene: 7. Germline loops: CDR1 WNHNN, CDR2 SYGVQD (reference sequence). The length of the CDR3 is 15 residues. The CDR3 DNA reads as TGCGCCAGCAGTTCAACTAGCGACCCCACAGATACGCAGTATTTT. Encoded protein: CASSSTSDPTDTQYF.

The chain links TRBV12-3 or TRBV12-4 to TRBJ2-5; D call uncertain. Trimming stripped 3 bases from V and 2 bases from J, with 7 bases between. This CDR3 comprises 13 residues. The CDR3 loop reads CASSFGVQETQYF. CDR3 DNA sequence: TGTGCCAGCAGTTTTGGGGTTCAAGAGACCCAGTACTTC.

The V call is TRBV7-9, the J call TRBJ2-3; maybe TRBD2 (6 bases). The CDR3 covers 15 residues. The germline V and J ends were trimmed by 0 bases and 5 bases, with 12 bases remaining between them. Germline CDR1 SEHNR, CDR2 FQNEAQ (reference sequence). This CDR3 is CASSLASTRGDTQYF. CDR3 coding DNA: TGTGCCAGCAGCTTAGCGAGCACGCGGGGAGATACGCAGTATTTT.

The rearrangement links TRBV7-8 to TRBJ2-1, with TRBD1 as a possible D gene (7 bases). CDR1 is SGHVS, CDR2 FQNEAQ, per germline. The ends were cut back, 2 bases at V and 4 bases at J, with 21 bases in the middle. This CDR3 is built from 18 residues. This CDR3 is CASSLSNSGGLYYNEQFF. CDR3 coding DNA: TGTGCCAGCAGCTTATCGAATTCAGGGGGGCTATATTACAATGAGCAGTTCTTC.

This chain's CDR3 is CATKLICSGPRSYEQYF. The CDR3 nucleotides read TGTGCCACCAAGTTGATTTGTTCCGGGCCGCGATCCTACGAGCAGTACTTC. This sequence joins TRBV25-1 and TRBJ2-7; D remains unclear. Trimming removed 10 bases at V and 1 base at J, with 26 bases between. The V gene's germline CDR1 is MGHDK and CDR2 SYGVNS. This CDR3 region has 17 residues.

The chain uses TRBV7-9 and TRBJ2-3; weak D call: TRBD2 (6 bases). Germline CDR1 is SEHNR and CDR2 is FQNEAQ (reference sequence). Trimming removed 5 bases from V and 2 bases from J, with 20 bases in between. The CDR3 has 17 amino acids. CDR3 protein: CASSPRGIMTPTDTQYF. CDR3 DNA sequence: TGTGCCAGCAGCCCTCGGGGGATCATGACCCCCACAGATACGCAGTATTTT.

The chain carries TRBV12-5 and TRBJ1-1; no firm D call. Germline CDR1 reads LGHNT; CDR2 reads FRNRAP. There are 13 residues in the CDR3. Trimming removed 0 bases at V and 2 bases at J, with 4 bases between. The DNA for the CDR3 is TGTGCTAGTGGTTTGGTCATTAACACTGAAGCTTTCTTT. Translating it yields CASGLVINTEAFF.

This clone is deemed medium-sized. V gene TRBV19 combines with J gene TRBJ2-1, with 7 bases matching TRBD2. Germline V gene sequence: CDR1 LNHDA, CDR2 SQIVND (reference sequence). This CDR3 has 15 amino acids. The J segment lost 0 bases and the V segment lost 5 bases, leaving 4 bases of the junction unmatched. CDR3 in amino acids: CASSELANSYNEQFF. CDR3 DNA: TGTGCCAGTAGTGAACTAGCGAACTCCTACAATGAGCAGTTCTTC.